The 2 T cell receptor beta chains in this list originate from one sample, sequenced in a study of T cell responses to AZD1222 COVID-19 vaccine. TCRdb keeps only in-frame clones here, not all; method: immunoSEQ multiplex PCR. The sample holds over 130,000 clones; 92% are singletons and the top ten take around 3.3%. The specimen was peripheral blood, collected 28 days after the second AZD1222 dose. The receptors come from an adult who received the AZD1222 COVID-19 vaccine.

The chain couples TRBV11-2 to TRBJ2-1; tentatively, D is TRBD2 (5 bases). V was cut by 1 base and J by 6 bases, with 10 bases left in between. The germline V gene has CDR1 SGHAT and CDR2 FQNNGV. There are 14 residues in the CDR3. CDR3 coding DNA: TGTGCCAGCAGCTTAGTCACGGGAACCAATGAGCAGTTCTTC. Translating it yields CASSLVTGTNEQFF.

This chain connects TRBV4-1 to TRBJ1-4, with 7 bases fitting TRBD1. The CDR3 consists of 15 residues. V lost 1 base to trimming and J lost 3 bases; unmatched junction nucleotides: 2. Germline V gene sequence: CDR1 MGHRA, CDR2 YSYEKL. The CDR3 DNA sequence: TGCGCCAGCAGCCAAGCCGGGACAGCTAATGAAAAACTGTTTTTT. Its protein is CASSQAGTANEKLFF.